A single sample gave rise to the 17 T cell receptor beta chains below, sequenced in a study of early T cells in non-severe SARS-CoV-2 infection. TCRdb re-called the 5' RACE reads through MiXCR, storing one row per CDR3 protein. The profile shows around 61,000 distinct CDR3 sequences, 10% to 12% of them singletons. Sequencing was done on a sample of whole blood. The receptors were sampled from an adult who was a healthcare worker with PCR-confirmed SARS-CoV-2 infection or an uninfected control (not recorded which).

This clonotype turned up a few times. The rearrangement joins TRBV30 to TRBJ2-7, with D tentatively TRBD2 (6 bases). CDR1 and CDR2 from the germline V gene are GTSNPN and SVGIG (reference sequence). V shed 4 bases and J shed 0 bases, with 13 bases lying between them. CDR3 length equals 14 residues. This chain's CDR3 is CAWKEGPSSYEQYF. DNA of the CDR3: TGTGCCTGGAAGGAGGGGCCAAGCTCCTACGAGCAGTACTTC.

This clonotype was recorded at least ten times. This sequence joins TRBV6-6 and TRBJ1-1; 8 bases agree with TRBD1. The V segment lost 5 bases and the J segment 3 bases; nucleotides outside the gene matches: 23. The CDR3 is 20 amino acids. Germline CDR1 is MNHNY and CDR2 is SVGAGI (reference sequence). The CDR3 loop reads CASSPTTTSRQGRWDTEAFF. DNA for the CDR3: TGTGCCAGCAGTCCGACGACCACATCACGACAGGGGAGATGGGACACTGAAGCTTTCTTT.

V gene TRBV20-1 combines with J gene TRBJ1-2, with D uncertain. The CDR3 spans 13 residues. V lost 0 bases and J lost 4, with 9 bases in between. Per germline, CDR1 DFQATT and CDR2 SNEGSKA (reference sequence). This chain's CDR3 is CSARERQTYGYTF. CDR3 DNA: TGCAGTGCTAGAGAGAGGCAGACCTATGGCTACACCTTC.

This clonotype was recorded at least ten times. This chain uses TRBV6-5 with TRBJ2-2; tentatively, D is TRBD1 (5 bases). Germline V CDR1 and CDR2: MNHEY, SVGAGI. The CDR3 length is 13 residues. V lost 8 bases, J lost 3 bases, and 10 bases lay in between. CDR3 sequence reads: CASQGTHTGELFF. CDR3 nucleotide sequence: TGTGCCAGCCAGGGTACCCACACCGGGGAGCTGTTTTTT.

The rearrangement uses TRBV5-1 and TRBJ2-7; D is undetermined. CDR1 and CDR2 (germline): SGHRS, YFSETQ. CDR3 length: 13 amino acids. V was clipped by 3 bases and J by 0 bases, with 7 bases between them. CDR3 nucleotides: TGCGCCAGCAGCTACCAGAGCTCCTACGAGCAGTACTTC. Encoded protein: CASSYQSSYEQYF. The whole variable domain, filled in from reference TRBV5-1 and TRBJ2-7, reads KAGVTQTPRYLIKTRGQQVTLSCSPISGHRSVSWYQQTPGQGLQFLFEYFSETQRNKGNFPGRFSGRQFSNSRSEMNVSTLELGDSALYLCASSYQSSYEQYFGPGTRLTVT.

As for this clonotype: This may be a read error: a much more frequent sequence differs by one nucleotide. This chain uses TRBV6-1 with TRBJ2-1; D remains ambiguous. The CDR3 totals 11 residues. V dropped 7 bases and J dropped 0 bases, with 1 base sitting between them. CDR1 MNHNS and CDR2 SASEGT come from the germline V gene. CDR3 nucleotide sequence: TGTGCCAGCAACTCCTACAATGAGCAGTTCTTC. This encodes CASNSYNEQFF.

There are many counts of this clonotype. This chain uses TRBV30 with TRBJ2-7, with TRBD2 matching 7 bases. The CDR3 length is 13 residues. V lost 3 bases, J lost 0 bases, and 2 bases stayed unmatched. Germline values: CDR1 GTSNPN, CDR2 SVGIG (reference sequence). The CDR3 DNA sequence: TGTGCCTGGAGATGGGGGGGCTCCTACGAGCAGTACTTC. Translating it yields CAWRWGGSYEQYF.

The rearrangement uses TRBV19 and TRBJ2-5; 7 bases match TRBD1. V lost 5 bases to trimming and J lost 6 bases; unmatched junction nucleotides: 12. Germline V gene lookup returns CDR1 LNHDA and CDR2 SQIVND (reference sequence). The CDR3 runs 15 residues. CDR3 nucleotide sequence: TGTGCCAGTAGTGTGCAGCCGACAGGGATGAAGACCCAGTACTTC. Its translation is CASSVQPTGMKTQYF.

This clonotype was counted a few times. This chain uses TRBV12-3 or TRBV12-4 with TRBJ1-6, with 12 bases identical to TRBD1. V lost 4 bases, J lost 7 bases, and 5 bases stayed unmatched. The CDR3 extends over 16 amino acids. The CDR3 DNA follows: TGTGCCAGCAGTTCTTGGGACAGGGGGCGGAATTCACCCCTCCACTTT. This codes for CASSSWDRGRNSPLHF.

This clonotype was detected ten times or more. V gene TRBV19 combines with J gene TRBJ1-1, with a possible D match to TRBD1 (5 bases). Trimming stripped 4 bases from V and 1 base from J, with 10 bases between. CDR1 and CDR2 (germline): LNHDA, SQIVND (reference sequence). The CDR3 contains 14 residues. As DNA, the CDR3 is TGTGCCAGTAGTACGGGGGTGCAGAACACTGAAGCTTTCTTT. It is translated as CASSTGVQNTEAFF.

This clonotype was picked up many times. The chain combines TRBV20-1 with TRBJ2-5, with D tentatively TRBD2 (5 bases). Trimming took 7 bases from V and 5 from J, leaving 20 bases between them. Germline CDR1 is DFQATT and CDR2 is SNEGSKA (reference sequence). CDR3 length: 14 amino acids. DNA for the CDR3: TGCAGTGGGTATCTCCCCTCCCGAGGGGAGACCCAGTACTTC. This translates into CSGYLPSRGETQYF.

This clonotype was counted at least ten times. The chain is built from TRBV12-3 or TRBV12-4 and TRBJ1-2; TRBD1 matches at 8 bases. The CDR3 runs to 16 residues. V shed 5 bases and J 3 bases; nucleotides not matched to a gene: 11. The CDR3 sequence: CASSPRGTGGDYGYTF. For the CDR3, the DNA is TGTGCCAGCAGTCCTAGAGGGACAGGCGGGGACTATGGCTACACCTTC.

This clonotype showed up many times. The chain combines TRBV7-3 with TRBJ1-1; 10 positions match TRBD1. J was trimmed by 7 bases and V by 5 bases; bases with no gene match: 7. The CDR3 spans 14 residues. Germline V CDR1 and CDR2: SGHTA, FQGTGA. CDR3 DNA: TGTGCCAGCAGCCCGACAGGGGGCAAGGGTGAAGCTTTCTTT. Its translation is CASSPTGGKGEAFF.

This clonotype was recorded many times. The chain has TRBV7-9 and TRBJ2-7, with D unresolved. Germline V CDR1 and CDR2: SEHNR, FQNEAQ (reference sequence). The CDR3 runs to 13 residues. Trimming left V 4 bases short and J 6 bases short, with 13 bases between. The CDR3 DNA sequence: TGTGCCAGCAGCTGGTACAGACCCGGCGAGCAGTACTTC. Its translation is CASSWYRPGEQYF. The full variable domain, rest sourced from reference TRBV7-9 and TRBJ2-7, is DTGVSQNPRHKITKRGQNVTFRCDPISEHNRLYWYRQTLGQGPEFLTYFQNEAQLEKSRLLSDRFSAERPKGSFSTLEIQRTEQGDSAMYLCASSWYRPGEQYFGPGTRLTVT.

The rearrangement uses TRBV4-2 and TRBJ2-7; a possible D gene is TRBD1 (6 bases). Between the trimmed V and J ends, which lost 1 base and 6 bases, there was a span of 10 bases. Germline-derived CDR1 and CDR2 are LGHNA and YNFKEQ. This CDR3 has 13 residues. The CDR3 sequence is CASSQALTGEQYF. The CDR3 DNA sequence: TGTGCCAGCAGCCAAGCCCTGACAGGCGAGCAGTACTTC.

Many counts were recorded for this clonotype. The V gene is TRBV5-5, the J gene TRBJ2-7, with TRBD1 identical over 9 bases. Per germline, CDR1 SGHKS and CDR2 YYEKEE (reference sequence). CDR3 length: 17 residues. V dropped 0 bases and J dropped 3; count of bases not matched to a gene: 10. The DNA for the CDR3 is TGTGCCAGCAGCTTGGCCCTGCCCGGACAGGGGAACTACGAGCAGTACTTC. Translating it yields CASSLALPGQGNYEQYF.

The chain is built from TRBV27 and TRBJ1-3, with D possibly being TRBD1 (5 bases). CDR3 size: 13 residues. Per the germline V gene, CDR1 is MNHEY and CDR2 is SMNVEV (reference sequence). The V and J ends lost 3 bases and 7 bases respectively, with 10 bases between them. The CDR3 nucleotides are TGTGCCAGCAGTTTGAATGGGGGTAACACCATATATTTT. Its translation: CASSLNGGNTIYF.